Listed below are T cell receptor beta chains from one sample, sequenced in a study of control samples from healthy donors and cancer patients. Produced via immunoSEQ multiplex PCR; TCRdb's table is partial and in-frame only. The sample contains 150,000 to 200,000 clones, roughly 89% of which appear only once. Sequencing used blood. All receptors derive from a woman between 50 and 59 years old in good health. Both conserved end residues are part of each CDR3. A D gene is named only where the DNA matches it firmly. For some rows the clone size is stated as once, few or many, or as a class when expanded; others skip it.

J	V	D	size	CDR3	DNA
TRBJ1-5	TRBV4-1	.	.	CASSQSGPRFGQPQHF	TGCGCCAGCAGCCAATCGGGGCCCCGTTTTGGTCAGCCCCAGCATTTT
TRBJ2-3	TRBV27	.	once	CASSRIGLTSTDTQYF	TGTGCCAGCAGTCGTATCGGACTCACTAGCACAGATACGCAGTATTTT
TRBJ2-3	TRBV3-1/TRBV3-2	TRBD2	.	CASSQPLTSFTPGNTQYF	TGTGCCAGCAGCCAACCATTGACTAGCTTTACGCCCGGGAATACGCAGTATTTT
TRBJ2-7	TRBV7-2	TRBD2	.	CASSLSGRAGEQYF	TGTGCCAGCAGCCTTAGCGGGAGGGCCGGCGAGCAGTACTTC
TRBJ1-5	TRBV6-5	TRBD1	.	CASSTQGPGNQPQHF	TGTGCCAGCAGTACACAGGGGCCGGGCAATCAGCCCCAGCATTTT
TRBJ2-7	TRBV20-1	.	.	CSASPLGGSYEQYF	TGCAGTGCTAGTCCCCTCGGGGGTTCCTACGAGCAGTACTTC
TRBJ2-7	TRBV7-2	TRBD1	.	CASSPPGQGSYEQYF	TGTGCCAGCAGCCCACCGGGACAGGGGTCCTACGAGCAGTACTTC
TRBJ1-2	TRBV6-5	.	.	CASSLRSNYGYTF	TGTGCCAGCAGTCTCCGGTCTAACTATGGCTACACCTTC
TRBJ1-1	TRBV29-1	.	once	CSGYRGTFNTEAFF	TGCAGCGGTTATCGGGGAACATTCAACACTGAAGCTTTCTTT
TRBJ1-2	TRBV5-1	TRBD1	once	CASSLANRDRDGYTF	TGCGCCAGCAGCTTGGCAAACCGGGACAGGGATGGCTACACCTTC
TRBJ2-5	TRBV10-2	.	.	CASSRGPGGAETQYF	TGCGCCAGCAGTAGAGGTCCAGGTGGGGCAGAGACCCAGTACTTC
TRBJ2-2	TRBV28	.	.	CASIGYSENTGELFF	TGTGCCAGCATTGGGTACAGCGAGAACACCGGGGAGCTGTTTTTT
TRBJ2-1	TRBV28	.	once	CASSLGPRVFF	TGTGCCAGCAGTTTGGGGCCTCGGGTGTTCTTC
TRBJ1-2	TRBV27	TRBD1	once	CASSFDRELNYGYTF	TGTGCCAGCAGTTTTGACAGGGAACTCAACTATGGCTACACCTTC
TRBJ1-2	TRBV7-9	TRBD1	.	CASSLAGTGGFYGYTF	TGTGCCAGCAGCTTAGCCGGGACAGGGGGCTTCTATGGCTACACCTTC
TRBJ1-1	TRBV7-2	TRBD1	.	CASSLGRRTGTNTEAFF	TGTGCCAGCAGCTTAGGACGCAGGACAGGGACGAACACTGAAGCTTTCTTT
TRBJ1-2	TRBV6-2/TRBV6-3	TRBD1	.	CASSRTGKAPHYGYTF	TGTGCCAGCAGCCGGACAGGAAAGGCCCCTCACTATGGCTACACCTTC
TRBJ2-5	TRBV6-5	TRBD1	once	CATIRGTGEETQYF	TGTGCCACTATAAGAGGGACAGGAGAGGAGACCCAGTACTTC
TRBJ1-4	TRBV3-1/TRBV3-2	.	.	CASSRQNEKLFF	TGTGCCAGCAGCCGACAAAATGAAAAACTGTTTTTT
TRBJ1-2	TRBV7-2	.	once	CASSPQNYGYTF	TGTGCCAGCAGCCCGCAAAACTATGGCTACACCTTC
TRBJ1-4	TRBV28	.	.	CASSPPGATNEKLFF	TGTGCCAGCAGCCCTCCAGGTGCAACTAATGAAAAACTGTTTTTT
TRBJ1-2	TRBV7-2	.	.	CASSPDRRDGYTF	TGTGCCAGCAGCCCCGACAGGCGGGATGGCTACACCTTC
TRBJ2-2	TRBV7-2	TRBD2	.	CAGRLAGSTGELFF	TGTGCCGGCCGGCTAGCGGGATCGACCGGGGAGCTGTTTTTT
TRBJ2-5	TRBV28	TRBD2	once	CASSLSLLAGGGRTQYF	TGTGCCAGCAGTTTATCCCTCCTAGCGGGGGGAGGTCGCACCCAGTACTTC
TRBJ2-1	TRBV7-9	.	.	CASSFSPGNGGHRNNEQFF	TGTGCCAGCAGCTTTTCCCCGGGAAATGGGGGACATCGGAACAATGAGCAGTTCTTC
TRBJ2-3	TRBV2	.	.	CASSEQLGADTQYF	TGTGCCAGCAGTGAGCAGTTAGGCGCAGATACGCAGTATTTT
TRBJ2-2	TRBV6-6	TRBD1	.	CASSFKQGATGELFF	TGTGCCAGCAGCTTCAAACAGGGGGCCACCGGGGAGCTGTTTTTT
TRBJ1-5	TRBV9	.	.	CASSPTGNSNQPQHF	TGTGCCAGCAGCCCAACAGGGAATAGCAATCAGCCCCAGCATTTT
TRBJ1-2	TRBV6-5	.	.	CASSPEGGYGYTF	TGTGCCAGCAGTCCAGAGGGAGGATATGGCTACACCTTC
TRBJ2-3	TRBV25-1	.	.	CASSEYKQGGTDTQYF	TGTGCCAGCAGTGAATACAAACAGGGAGGCACAGATACGCAGTATTTT
TRBJ1-5	TRBV6-9	TRBD1	.	CASSHRGEGQPQHF	TGTGCCAGCAGCCACAGGGGTGAGGGACAGCCCCAGCATTTT
TRBJ2-2	TRBV9	TRBD1	.	CASRVAGGTYGELFF	TGTGCCAGCAGAGTAGCAGGGGGCACCTACGGGGAGCTGTTTTTT
TRBJ2-7	TRBV5-1	TRBD2	.	CASSLELAGGGYEQYF	TGCGCCAGCAGCTTGGAACTAGCGGGAGGCGGCTACGAGCAGTACTTC
TRBJ1-2	TRBV7-2	.	.	CASSLMGANYGYTF	TGTGCCAGCAGCTTAATGGGAGCTAACTATGGCTACACCTTC
TRBJ1-2	TRBV3-1/TRBV3-2	.	.	CASSQESGYGYTF	TGTGCCAGCAGCCAAGAATCAGGGTATGGCTACACCTTC
TRBJ1-4	TRBV19	.	.	CASSWGSRLGEKLFF	TGTGCCAGTAGTTGGGGAAGTCGTCTGGGAGAAAAACTGTTTTTT
TRBJ1-1	TRBV7-3	.	.	CASSLFPANTEAFF	TGTGCCAGCAGCTTGTTCCCCGCGAACACTGAAGCTTTCTTT
TRBJ1-1	TRBV7-2	.	.	CASSSRGPGNTEAFF	TGTGCCAGCAGCTCGAGGGGACCGGGGAACACTGAAGCTTTCTTT
TRBJ2-3	TRBV7-2	.	.	CASSPRDTQYF	TGTGCCAGCAGCCCACGGGATACGCAGTATTTT
TRBJ2-7	TRBV6-2/TRBV6-3	.	.	CASSYEEQYF	TGTGCCAGCAGTTACGAAGAGCAGTACTTC
TRBJ1-1	TRBV6-6	.	.	CASRLGRVGTEAFF	TGTGCCAGCAGACTCGGCAGGGTCGGCACTGAAGCTTTCTTT
TRBJ1-4	TRBV11-2	.	.	CASSGGVYEKLFF	TGTGCCAGCAGCGGGGGAGTGTATGAAAAACTGTTTTTT
TRBJ1-2	TRBV6-1	TRBD1	.	CASSEGTGGASPLASGYTF	TGTGCCAGCAGTGAAGGGACAGGGGGCGCCTCCCCTCTCGCCTCTGGCTACACCTTC
TRBJ2-1	TRBV3-1/TRBV3-2	.	.	CASSQVYDSNEQFF	TGTGCCAGCAGCCAAGTGTATGATTCCAATGAGCAGTTCTTC
TRBJ1-3	TRBV6-6	.	.	CASQRTVSGNTIYF	TGTGCCAGCCAACGTACAGTATCTGGAAACACCATATATTTT
TRBJ2-2	TRBV4-3	TRBD2	.	CASSQDPGGTRELFF	TGCGCCAGCAGCCAAGATCCGGGGGGTACGAGAGAGCTGTTTTTT
TRBJ1-4	TRBV5-6	.	.	CASSTDRLWEKLFF	TGTGCCAGCAGCACAGACAGGTTGTGGGAAAAACTGTTTTTT